This T cell receptor (beta chain) comes out of a study of T-cell memory formation after mild COVID-19. Background on the study: TCR clusters were largely donor specific. Overall study results and limits: CD8+ contracting clones occupied EMRA, while CD4+ ones occupied mainly CM and EM.

TCRdb used MiXCR to reprocess the 5' RACE reads, holding one entry per CDR3 protein. Altogether roughly 580,000 distinct CDR3 sequences are present, roughly 18% being singletons, with the ten largest covering more than 10%. This clonotype was found a few times. No antigen is known for it. The V and J ends lost 8 bases and 1 base, in that order; junction bases with no gene match: 6. This CDR3 has 14 amino acids. In germline, CDR1 is MNHNS, CDR2 SASEGT. V and J are TRBV6-1 and TRBJ2-7; TRBD2 agrees at 9 bases. Sequencing was carried out using PBMCs or a T cell subset sorted from them (not recorded which). This sequence was found in an adult woman who had mild COVID-19 (a few samples of this study predate the infection). Cell type and time point are not known. The CDR3, as DNA: TGTGCCAGCGATAGCGGGAGCCTTTCCTACGAGCAGTACTTC. Amino acids: CASDSGSLSYEQYF.